The sequence of this T cell receptor beta chain was determined in a study of regulatory T cells in long-lasting Graves disease. Study conclusions and caveats: TCR diversity in persistent Graves' patients was below that of newly diagnosed ones.

V gave up 4 bases and J gave up 2 bases; unmatched junction bases: 10. CDR3 length: 16 amino acids. The V gene's germline CDR1 is DFQATT and CDR2 SNEGSKA (reference sequence). Through Arm-PCR of CDR3 regions and iRepertoire HTBI primers, TCR beta libraries were built. TCRdb called the multiplex PCR reads again in MiXCR, with one record for every CDR3 protein. This repertoire shows approximately 480,000 distinct CDR3 sequences, about 16% found once; its top ten account for more than 9%. The time point here: newly diagnosed GD, antithyroid drugs for less than 3 months. RNA extracted from PBMCs served as the sequencing template. As regards this clonotype: Its antigen remains unknown.

This same sample was also part of a study on T cells in Graves' hyperthyroidism and ophthalmopathy.

This chain connects TRBV20-1 to TRBJ2-3; 9 nucleotides match TRBD2. The material was peripheral blood mononuclear cells (PBMCs), obtained at new diagnosis, from a patient treated with antithyroid drugs. The source is a middle-aged man with Graves disease. The CDR3 reads CSATALAGTDTDTQYF. In DNA, the CDR3 is TGCAGTGCTACTGCCCTAGCGGGGACTGACACAGATACGCAGTATTTT.